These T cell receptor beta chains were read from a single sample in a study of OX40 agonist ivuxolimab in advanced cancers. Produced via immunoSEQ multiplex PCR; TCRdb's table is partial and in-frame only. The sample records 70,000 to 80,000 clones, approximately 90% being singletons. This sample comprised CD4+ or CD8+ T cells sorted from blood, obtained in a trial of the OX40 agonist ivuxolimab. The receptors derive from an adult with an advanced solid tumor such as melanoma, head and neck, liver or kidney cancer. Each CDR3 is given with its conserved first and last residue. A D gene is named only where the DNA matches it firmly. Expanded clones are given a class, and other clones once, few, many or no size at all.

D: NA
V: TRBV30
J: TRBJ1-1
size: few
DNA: TGTGCCTGGAGTCCCCGTCGGGTGAACACTGAAGCTTTCTTT
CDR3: CAWSPRRVNTEAFF

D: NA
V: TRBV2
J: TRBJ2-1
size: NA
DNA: TGTGCCACTACCCCGTCTAGCGCTGACAATGAGCAGTTCTTC
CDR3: CATTPSSADNEQFF

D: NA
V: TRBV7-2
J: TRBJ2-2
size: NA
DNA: TGTGCCAGCAGCTTAGCCGGAGTCGGCACCGGGGAGCTGTTTTTT
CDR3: CASSLAGVGTGELFF

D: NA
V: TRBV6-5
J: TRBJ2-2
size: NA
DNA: TGTGCCAGCAAGAAAGACGGGGGCGACACCGGGGAGCTGTTTTTT
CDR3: CASKKDGGDTGELFF

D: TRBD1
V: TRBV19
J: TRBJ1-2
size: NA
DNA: TGTGCCAGTAGTATCGATGGACAGGCAAACTATGGCTACACCTTC
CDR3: CASSIDGQANYGYTF

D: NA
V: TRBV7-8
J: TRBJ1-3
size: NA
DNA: TGTGCCAGCAGCTTCGACTCCGCGGGAAACACCATATATTTT
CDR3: CASSFDSAGNTIYF

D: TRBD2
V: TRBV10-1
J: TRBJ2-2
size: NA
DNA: TGCGCCAGCAGTGAAGGAGCGGGAGGCCCCAACACCGGGGAGCTGTTTTTT
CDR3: CASSEGAGGPNTGELFF

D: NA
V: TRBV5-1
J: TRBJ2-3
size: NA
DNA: TGCGCCAGCAGCTTCGGCACAAGCACAGATACGCAGTATTTT
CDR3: CASSFGTSTDTQYF

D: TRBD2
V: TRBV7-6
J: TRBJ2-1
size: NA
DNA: TGTGCCAGCAGCTTCAGACTAGCGGAATACAATGAGCAGTTCTTC
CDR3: CASSFRLAEYNEQFF

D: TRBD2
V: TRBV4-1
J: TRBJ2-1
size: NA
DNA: TGCGCTAGCAGCCAACCGGGACTAGCGGGAGAGAGCAATGAGCAGTTCTTC
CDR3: CASSQPGLAGESNEQFF

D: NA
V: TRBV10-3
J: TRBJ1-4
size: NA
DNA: TGTGCCATCAGTGAGTCGGGCGGGCTTAATGAAAAACTGTTTTTT
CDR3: CAISESGGLNEKLFF

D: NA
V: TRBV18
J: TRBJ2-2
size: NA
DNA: TGTGCCAGCTCCGGGACGGCGAACACCGGGGAGCTGTTTTTT
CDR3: CASSGTANTGELFF

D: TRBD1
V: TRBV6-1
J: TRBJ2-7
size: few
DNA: TGTGCCAGCTGGGACAGGTCCTCCTACGAGCAGTACTTC
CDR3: CASWDRSSYEQYF

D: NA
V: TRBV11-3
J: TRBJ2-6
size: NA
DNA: TGTGCCAGCAGCTTTGCGGCCAGCTCTGGGGCCAACGTCCTGACTTTC
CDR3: CASSFAASSGANVLTF

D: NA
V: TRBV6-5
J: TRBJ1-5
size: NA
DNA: TGTGCCAGCAGACCCACATCGGGCCGCAATCAGCCCCAGCATTTT
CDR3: CASRPTSGRNQPQHF